The 3 T cell receptor beta chains below were found in one sample sequenced in a study of blood T cells in healthy people across ages. The authors ran a second PCR of roughly 7 to 11 cycles using a sample-barcoded 5' primer and a J-beta primer mix. TCRdb called the 5' RACE reads again in MiXCR, with one record for every CDR3 protein. Altogether some 1,800,000 distinct CDR3 sequences are present, approximately 39% being singletons, with the ten largest covering under 25%. The sample comprised blood. The receptor set was obtained from a human donor in good health.

The genes are TRBV12-3 or TRBV12-4 and TRBJ1-2; tentatively, D is TRBD1 (6 bases). The V end was cut by 4 bases, the J end by 5 bases, with 20 bases between. This CDR3 contains 16 residues. DNA for the CDR3: TGTGCCAGCAGTTGGCCCCCAGGGGCGGCACTTTATGGCTACACCTTC. Amino acid sequence: CASSWPPGAALYGYTF.

Points on this clonotype: A read error may produce the germline difference seen at one junction end. The chain's CDR3 is CSSSIIDRGLESFF. CDR3 DNA: TGTTCCAGCAGTATTATCGACAGGGGATTGGAATCTTTCTTT. The chain joins TRBV7-9 to TRBJ1-1, with 8 bases aligning to TRBD1. Germline V gives CDR1 SEHNR, CDR2 FQNEAQ (reference sequence). The CDR3 extends over 14 amino acids.

The genes are TRBV7-9 and TRBJ1-2; no reliable D call. CDR3 size: 15 residues. Trimming pared 5 bases from V and 5 bases from J, leaving 18 bases between. The germline gives CDR1 SEHNR, CDR2 FQNEAQ (reference sequence). The CDR3 nucleotides are TGTGCCAGCAGCCTCTTGAGGATGGCCCAATATGGCTACACCTTC. It encodes CASSLLRMAQYGYTF.